This T cell receptor beta chain was found in a study of T cell responses to AZD1222 COVID-19 vaccine. The study's findings and limits: Nearly half of the spike-specific TCRs reportedly recognize variant regions that carry no mutations. Donors were largely white British and mainly female; clonal diversity was possibly underestimated.

Germline CDR1 LNHDA, CDR2 SQIVND (reference sequence). Trimming pared 1 base from V and 7 bases from J, leaving 10 bases between. CDR3 length: 13 amino acids. Sequenced by immunoSEQ multiplex PCR; TCRdb stores in-frame clones only, minus some. The sample lists some 180,000 clones; roughly 91% were seen once. With regard to this clone: What it binds is unknown.

The rearrangement links TRBV19 to TRBJ2-5; possibly TRBD1 for D (6 bases). The material was peripheral blood, obtained 28 days after the second AZD1222 dose. The TCR was taken from an adult who received the AZD1222 COVID-19 vaccine. The CDR3 protein is CASSIGQGTTQYF. Here the CDR3 DNA reads TGTGCCAGTAGTATAGGGCAGGGGACGACCCAGTACTTC.